Listed here are 23 T cell receptor beta chains from one sample, sequenced in a study of untreated major depressive disorder (dated by TCRdb to between 2017 and 2018). Results and caveats for the whole study, not just this receptor: In CD4+ T cells, sequencing confirmed that depressed patients used TRBV05-01 (Vbeta 5.1) more than controls did, with a one-tailed test giving p = 0.040.

Preparation of the library involved the immunoSEQ multiplex PCR assay. This immuneACCESS table, as held by TCRdb, lists in-frame sequences with V and J called but not all clones. Of the missing ones, under half trace to an unresolved V gene in checked studies; the others have no known cause. Present in this sample are 25,000 to 30,000 clones, about 89% of which were seen just once. The ten largest account for roughly 0.72% of the sample. These receptors' targets are unknown. The source material was CD4+ T cells from PBMCs. The source is a woman aged 30 to 39 with major depressive disorder.

The chain combines TRBV27 with TRBJ2-7, with D uncertain. The CDR3 is made up of 14 amino acids. V dropped 5 bases and J dropped 0 bases, with 11 bases sitting between them. Germline CDR1 and CDR2: MNHEY and SMNVEV (reference sequence). The CDR3 loop reads CASSTEYSSYEQYF. CDR3 nucleotides: TGTGCCAGCAGTACAGAGTACAGCTCCTACGAGCAGTACTTC.

The chain has TRBV29-1 and TRBJ1-4, with 10 bases aligning to TRBD1. CDR1 is SQVTM, CDR2 ANQGSEA, per germline. The CDR3 contains 14 residues. Losses at the gene ends were 5 bases for V and 7 bases for J; bases not matched to a gene: 7. CDR3 sequence: CSVRQGAEGEKLFF. CDR3 nucleotides: TGCAGCGTTAGACAGGGGGCTGAAGGTGAAAAACTGTTTTTT.

The V gene is TRBV18, the J gene TRBJ2-2; D may be TRBD1 (5 bases). V was pared by 6 bases and J by 1 base, with 12 bases between. Per germline, CDR1 KGHSH and CDR2 LQKENI. This CDR3 is built from 15 residues. DNA of the CDR3: TGTGCCAGCTCCCCCGGGCAGGGGAACACCGGGGAGCTGTTTTTT. Translated: CASSPGQGNTGELFF.

The chain has TRBV4-3 and TRBJ2-1, with a possible D match to TRBD1 (7 bases). Per the germline V gene, CDR1 is LGHNA and CDR2 is YSLEER. This CDR3 has 15 amino acids. V was cut by 3 bases and J by 9 bases, with 18 bases left in between. CDR3 nucleotides: TGCGCCAGCAGCCATCGGAGGGGGCGATTTATTGAGCAGTTCTTC. Its protein is CASSHRRGRFIEQFF.

This clone has a handful of counts. V and J are TRBV19 and TRBJ1-6; D possibly corresponds to TRBD1 (5 bases). This CDR3 comprises 13 residues. The germline V gene encodes CDR1 LNHDA and CDR2 SQIVND (reference sequence). With 6 bases removed from V and 7 bases from J, the gap between germline ends came to 10 bases. The CDR3 coding sequence is TGTGCCAGTAGGCGACAGCCAAATTCACCCCTCCACTTT. Translation gives CASRRQPNSPLHF.

This clone was counted a single time. The chain combines TRBV7-2 with TRBJ2-7, with D maybe TRBD2 (5 bases). V was clipped by 1 base and J by 4 bases, with 23 bases between them. The CDR3 extends over 18 amino acids. Germline lookup yields CDR1 SGHTA and CDR2 FQGNSA. Here the CDR3 DNA reads TGTGCCAGCAGCTTAGGCCCCGTCGGCTTGACGGGAACGTACGAGCAGTACTTC. This sequence encodes CASSLGPVGLTGTYEQYF.

V usage is TRBV18 and J usage is TRBJ2-5, with 9 bases fitting TRBD2. CDR1 KGHSH and CDR2 LQKENI come from the germline V gene. V was pared by 2 bases and J by 1 base, with 8 bases of the junction left unmatched. The CDR3 spans 17 residues. The CDR3, as DNA: TGTGCCAGCTCACCAAAAGCTGCGGGGGGGCGCCAAGAGACCCAGTACTTC. This encodes CASSPKAAGGRQETQYF. Full variable domain (remainder filled in from reference TRBV18 and TRBJ2-5): NAGVMQNPRHLVRRRGQEARLRCSPMKGHSHVYWYRQLPEEGLKFMVYLQKENIIDESGMPKERFSAEFPKEGPSILRIQQVVRGDSAAYFCASSPKAAGGRQETQYFGPGTRLLVL.

This clone is a singleton in its sample. The chain combines TRBV28 with TRBJ1-2, with D hard to call. The germline V gene encodes CDR1 MDHEN and CDR2 SYDVKM. V was clipped by 4 bases and J by 5 bases, with 8 bases between them. This CDR3 has 12 residues. DNA for the CDR3: TGTGCCAGCAGTTCCAGTGGGTATGGCTACACCTTC. Protein sequence: CASSSSGYGYTF.

This rearrangement joins TRBV25-1 to TRBJ2-1, with 8 bases identical to TRBD1. CDR1 and CDR2 (germline): MGHDK, SYGVNS. The CDR3 is 14 amino acids. With V trimmed by 6 bases and J by 6 bases, 7 bases remained unmatched. The CDR3 loop reads CASSSGGAGNEQFF. The CDR3 nucleotides are TGTGCCAGCAGCTCAGGGGGCGCCGGCAATGAGCAGTTCTTC.

V and J are TRBV5-1 and TRBJ1-4; maybe TRBD1 (5 bases). The CDR3 is 15 residues long. The V end was cut by 7 bases, the J end by 6 bases, with 19 bases between. Germline lookup yields CDR1 SGHRS and CDR2 YFSETQ. The CDR3 bases are TGCGCCAGCGCCGTAATGGGGACTGTCGATGAAAAACTGTTTTTT. Its translation: CASAVMGTVDEKLFF.

The chain uses TRBV7-2 and TRBJ2-7; D may match TRBD1 or TRBD2 (5 bases each). Trimming removed 2 bases from V and 4 bases from J, with 9 bases in between. This CDR3 contains 13 residues. CDR1 is SGHTA, CDR2 FQGNSA, per germline. CDR3 nucleotide sequence: TGTGCCAGCAGCTTAAGTGAGGGGTACGAGCAGTACTTC. This codes for CASSLSEGYEQYF.

The rearrangement links TRBV5-4 to TRBJ1-2, with 8 bases fitting TRBD1. Germline V CDR1 and CDR2: SGHNT, YYREEE (reference sequence). The trim removed 3 bases at V and 6 bases at J, leaving 10 bases unmatched. The CDR3 covers 15 residues. This CDR3 reads CASSWKTQGANGYTF. DNA of the CDR3: TGTGCCAGCAGCTGGAAAACCCAGGGGGCGAATGGCTACACCTTC. Drawing the rest from reference TRBV5-4 and TRBJ1-2, the complete variable domain is ETGVTQSPTHLIKTRGQQVTLRCSSQSGHNTVSWYQQALGQGPQFIFQYYREEENGRGNFPPRFSGLQFPNYSSELNVNALELDDSALYLCASSWKTQGANGYTFGSGTRLTVV.

V is TRBV6-1 and J is TRBJ2-1; D may match TRBD1 or TRBD2 (6 bases each). Looked up from germline, CDR1 is MNHNS and CDR2 is SASEGT. This CDR3 spans 14 amino acids. V lost 7 bases and J 5 bases, leaving 15 bases between the germline ends. Here the CDR3 reads CASNWGAGDNEQFF. In nucleotides, the CDR3 is TGTGCCAGCAATTGGGGGGCTGGGGACAATGAGCAGTTCTTC.

The rearrangement uses TRBV5-1 and TRBJ1-1; D gene unclear. Germline V gene sequence: CDR1 SGHRS, CDR2 YFSETQ. The CDR3 runs 14 residues. Trimming left V 4 bases short and J 0 bases short, with 10 bases between. The CDR3 region has the DNA TGCGCCAGCAGCCCCGGACCGCTGAACACTGAAGCTTTCTTT. This translates into CASSPGPLNTEAFF.

The chain is built from TRBV18 and TRBJ1-2, with D uncertain. The V gene lost 3 bases and the J gene lost 5 bases, with 10 bases spanning the gap. CDR3 size: 13 residues. Germline values: CDR1 KGHSH, CDR2 LQKENI. CDR3 nucleotides: TGTGCCAGCTCACCCCGGGCAGATTATGGCTACACCTTC. It is translated as CASSPRADYGYTF.

The chain combines TRBV28 with TRBJ2-1; 8 nucleotides match TRBD2. CDR1 and CDR2 (germline): MDHEN, SYDVKM. Unmatched junction bases numbered 11, after V lost 4 bases and J lost 9 bases. The CDR3 has 15 residues. The CDR3 is CASSSGTRSRGEQFF. In DNA, the CDR3 is TGTGCCAGCAGTTCCGGGACTAGAAGCCGCGGTGAGCAGTTCTTC.

V and J are TRBV6-5 and TRBJ2-2, with 7 bases aligning to TRBD1. Germline CDR1 and CDR2: MNHEY and SVGAGI. The CDR3 totals 16 residues. V trimming: 2 bases; J trimming: 4 bases; junction bases outside the gene matches: 7. CDR3 protein: CASSYVLTGATGELFF. The CDR3 region has the DNA TGTGCCAGCAGTTACGTACTTACAGGGGCCACCGGGGAGCTGTTTTTT.

V gene TRBV5-1 combines with J gene TRBJ1-2; 7 positions agree with TRBD1. This CDR3 comprises 16 residues. Germline V CDR1 and CDR2: SGHRS, YFSETQ. V dropped 4 bases and J dropped 2; count of bases not matched to a gene: 11. The CDR3: CASSPELGQTNYGYTF. CDR3 nucleotides: TGCGCCAGCAGCCCGGAGTTGGGACAGACAAACTATGGCTACACCTTC.

J is TRBJ1-4 and V is TRBV7-2; the D gene is possibly TRBD1 (6 bases). This CDR3 contains 12 residues. Per the germline V gene, CDR1 is SGHTA and CDR2 is FQGNSA. The germline V and J ends were trimmed by 3 bases and 7 bases, with 6 bases remaining between them. The CDR3 DNA is TGTGCCAGCAGCTTGGACAGTGAAAAACTGTTTTTT. Its protein is CASSLDSEKLFF. Looking up the rest from reference TRBV7-2 and TRBJ1-4 gives the full variable domain: GAGVSQSPSNKVTEKGKDVELRCDPISGHTALYWYRQSLGQGLEFLIYFQGNSAPDKSGLPSDRFSAERTGGSVSTLTIQRTQQEDSAVYLCASSLDSEKLFFGSGTQLSVL.

In its sample, this clone was seen once. V gene TRBV11-2 combines with J gene TRBJ2-2, with 7 bases aligning to TRBD2. The V segment lost 6 bases and the J segment 0 bases; nucleotides outside the gene matches: 10. The CDR3 is made up of 17 amino acids. The germline V gene has CDR1 SGHAT and CDR2 FQNNGV. For the CDR3, the DNA is TGTGCCAGCAGGGAACTTCGGACTAGTGCGAACACCGGGGAGCTGTTTTTT. Translated, it gives CASRELRTSANTGELFF.

This clone came up once. J is TRBJ2-2 and V is TRBV29-1; 7 nucleotides align to TRBD2. The CDR3 is 14 residues long. Per germline, CDR1 SQVTM and CDR2 ANQGSEA. After removal of 8 bases from V and 7 bases from J, the junction contained 13 bases not matched to a gene. DNA for the CDR3: TGCAGCATGAGGCGCGGGAGTTCGGACGGGGAGCTGTTTTTT. The encoded protein is CSMRRGSSDGELFF.

The V gene is TRBV11-3, the J gene TRBJ2-7, with 8 bases identical to TRBD2. The CDR3 runs 14 residues. Germline V gene lookup returns CDR1 SGHNT and CDR2 YENEEA. V trimming: 2 bases; J trimming: 4 bases; junction bases outside the gene matches: 4. CDR3 nucleotide sequence: TGTGCCAGCAGCTTACGAGGCGGGGGGTACGAGCAGTACTTC. Translated, it gives CASSLRGGGYEQYF.

The chain joins TRBV4-2 to TRBJ2-5; tentative D call: TRBD1 (5 bases). This CDR3 has 16 amino acids. CDR1 and CDR2 (germline): LGHNA, YNFKEQ. V dropped 6 bases and J dropped 1 base, with 18 bases sitting between them. CDR3 DNA: TGTGCCAGCAGACGAGGAACAGTGGGGCTCCAAGAGACCCAGTACTTC. This translates into CASRRGTVGLQETQYF.